Listed below are T cell receptor beta chains from one sample, sequenced in a study of cytomegalovirus exposure and HLA in healthy donors. Clones were read by immunoSEQ multiplex PCR, and TCRdb kept only the in-frame ones, dropping some. The sample includes 90,000 to 100,000 clones, just under 70% of them seen just once. Sequences were obtained from PBMCs. Receptors originate from a man in his fifties in good health and CMV-seronegative. Each CDR3 is given with its conserved first and last residue. A D gene is named only where the DNA matches it firmly. Where a row states a size, it is once, few, many or the class of an expanded clone; other rows omit it.

TRBV7-2	TRBJ1-2	.	few	TGTGCCAGCAACCAGGACACCAACTATGGCTACACCTTC	CASNQDTNYGYTF
TRBV29-1	TRBJ1-1	.	.	TGCAGCGTCACCCCTAGGGGTAACACTGAAGCTTTCTTT	CSVTPRGNTEAFF
TRBV2	TRBJ2-7	TRBD1	once	TGTGCCAGCTCGATCGGGACAGGGGGCTACGAGCAGTACTTC	CASSIGTGGYEQYF
TRBV28	TRBJ1-1	.	.	TGTGCCAGCACCCCACCCTACAGGGTTCTTTCTGAAGCTTTCTTT	CASTPPYRVLSEAFF
TRBV5-1	TRBJ2-3	.	.	TGCGCCAGCAGCTTAGGACAGATCACAGATACGCAGTATTTT	CASSLGQITDTQYF
TRBV5-5	TRBJ2-7	TRBD2	few	TGTGCCAGCAGCTTTCGACTAGCGAGCTCCTACGAGCAGTACTTC	CASSFRLASSYEQYF
TRBV5-1	TRBJ2-2	TRBD2	.	TGCGCCAGCAGCTTGGCGGGGGGGCCGGGGACCGGGGAGCTGTTTTTT	CASSLAGGPGTGELFF
TRBV27	TRBJ2-5	.	.	TGTGCCAGCAGTTCCTGGGGACAAGTGAGCCCTCAAGAGACCCAGTACTTC	CASSSWGQVSPQETQYF
TRBV7-9	TRBJ2-4	.	.	TGTGCCAGCAGCCCCGACGTCGAGGGCCATCTAGCCAAAAACATTCAGTACTTC	CASSPDVEGHLAKNIQYF
TRBV5-6	TRBJ1-2	TRBD1	.	TGTGCCAGCAGCTCTTGGTGGGGACAGGGAGAGTATGGCTACACCTTC	CASSSWWGQGEYGYTF